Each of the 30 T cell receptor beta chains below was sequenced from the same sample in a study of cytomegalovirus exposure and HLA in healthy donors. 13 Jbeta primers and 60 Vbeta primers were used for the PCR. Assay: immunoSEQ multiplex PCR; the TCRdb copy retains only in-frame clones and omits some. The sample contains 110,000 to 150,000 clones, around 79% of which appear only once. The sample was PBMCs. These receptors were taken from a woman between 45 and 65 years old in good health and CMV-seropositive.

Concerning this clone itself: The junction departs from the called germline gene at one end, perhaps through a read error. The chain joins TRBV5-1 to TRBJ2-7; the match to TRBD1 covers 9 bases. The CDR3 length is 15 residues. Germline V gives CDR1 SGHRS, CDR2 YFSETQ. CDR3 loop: CASRRGQGFSNEQYF. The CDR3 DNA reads TGCGCCAGCCGGCGCGGACAGGGGTTCTCCAACGAGCAGTACTTC.

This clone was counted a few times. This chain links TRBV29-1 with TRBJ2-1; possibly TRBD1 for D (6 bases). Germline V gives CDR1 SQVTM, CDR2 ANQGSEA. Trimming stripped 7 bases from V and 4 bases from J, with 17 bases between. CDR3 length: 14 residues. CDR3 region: CSAPVVGQYNEQFF. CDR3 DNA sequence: TGCAGCGCCCCCGTCGTGGGACAATACAATGAGCAGTTCTTC.

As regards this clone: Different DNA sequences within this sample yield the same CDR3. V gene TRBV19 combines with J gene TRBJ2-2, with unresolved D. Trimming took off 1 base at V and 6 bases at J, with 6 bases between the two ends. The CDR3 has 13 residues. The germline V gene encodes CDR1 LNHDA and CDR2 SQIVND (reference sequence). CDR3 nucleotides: TGTGCCAGTAGTATAGCTGGGCCCGGGGAGCTGTTTTTT. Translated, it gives CASSIAGPGELFF. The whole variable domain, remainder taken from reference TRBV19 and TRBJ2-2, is DGGITQSPKYLFRKEGQNVTLSCEQNLNHDAMYWYRQDPGQGLRLIYYSQIVNDFQKGDIAEGYSVSREKKESFPLTVTSAQKNPTAFYLCASSIAGPGELFFGEGSRLTVL.

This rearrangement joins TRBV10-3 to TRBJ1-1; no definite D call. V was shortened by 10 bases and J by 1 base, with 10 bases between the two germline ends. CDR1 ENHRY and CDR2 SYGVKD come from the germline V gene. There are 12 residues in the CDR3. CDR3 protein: CATGAGNTEAFF. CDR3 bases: TGTGCCACCGGAGCTGGGAACACTGAAGCTTTCTTT.

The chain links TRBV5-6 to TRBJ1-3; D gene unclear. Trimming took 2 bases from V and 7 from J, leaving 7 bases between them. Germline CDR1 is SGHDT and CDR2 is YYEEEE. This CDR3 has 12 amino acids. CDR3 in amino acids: CASSFGGNTIYF. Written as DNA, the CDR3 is TGTGCCAGCAGCTTCGGAGGGAACACCATATATTTT.

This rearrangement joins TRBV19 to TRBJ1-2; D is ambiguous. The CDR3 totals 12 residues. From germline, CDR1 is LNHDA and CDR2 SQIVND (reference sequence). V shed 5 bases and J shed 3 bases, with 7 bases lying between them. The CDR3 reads CASSPRDYGYTF. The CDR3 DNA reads TGTGCCAGTAGTCCGAGGGACTATGGCTACACCTTC.

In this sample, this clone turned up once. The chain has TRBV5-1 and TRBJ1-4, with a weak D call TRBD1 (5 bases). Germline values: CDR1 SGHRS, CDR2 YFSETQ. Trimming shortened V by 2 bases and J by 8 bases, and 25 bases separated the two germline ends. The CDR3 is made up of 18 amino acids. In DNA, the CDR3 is TGCGCCAGCAGCTTACGCGGAGGGAGACCGCCACGGGACGAAAAACTGTTTTTT. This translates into CASSLRGGRPPRDEKLFF.

The CDR3 is CASSSNRGLDGYTF. CDR3 in DNA: TGTGCCAGCAGCTCCAACAGGGGGCTAGATGGCTACACCTTC. This rearrangement joins TRBV11-1 to TRBJ1-2, with 9 bases aligning to TRBD1. The V segment lost 4 bases and the J segment 6 bases; nucleotides outside the gene matches: 6. The CDR3 contains 14 residues. CDR1 is SGHAT and CDR2 is FQDESV in the germline V gene (reference sequence).

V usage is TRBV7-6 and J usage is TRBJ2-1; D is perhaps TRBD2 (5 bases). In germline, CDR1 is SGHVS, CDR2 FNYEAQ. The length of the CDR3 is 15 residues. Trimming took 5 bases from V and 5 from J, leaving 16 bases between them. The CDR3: CASSPPLARNNEQFF. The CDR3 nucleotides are TGTGCCAGCAGCCCCCCGCTAGCTAGGAACAATGAGCAGTTCTTC.

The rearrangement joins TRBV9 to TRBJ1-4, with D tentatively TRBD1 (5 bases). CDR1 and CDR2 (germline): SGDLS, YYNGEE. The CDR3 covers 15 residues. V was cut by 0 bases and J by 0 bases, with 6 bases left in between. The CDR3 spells CASSVGGATNEKLFF. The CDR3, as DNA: TGTGCCAGCAGCGTAGGGGGGGCAACTAATGAAAAACTGTTTTTT. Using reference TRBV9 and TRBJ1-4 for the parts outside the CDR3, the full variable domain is DSGVTQTPKHLITATGQRVTLRCSPRSGDLSVYWYQQSLDQGLQFLIQYYNGEERAKGNILERFSAQQFPDLHSELNLSSLELGDSALYFCASSVGGATNEKLFFGSGTQLSVL.

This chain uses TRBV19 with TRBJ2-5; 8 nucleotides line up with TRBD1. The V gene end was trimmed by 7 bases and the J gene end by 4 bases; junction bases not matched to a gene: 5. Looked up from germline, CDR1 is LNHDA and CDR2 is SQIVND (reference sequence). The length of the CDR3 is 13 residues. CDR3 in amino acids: CASTIQGGETQYF. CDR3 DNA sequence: TGTGCCAGTACCATACAGGGGGGAGAGACCCAGTACTTC.

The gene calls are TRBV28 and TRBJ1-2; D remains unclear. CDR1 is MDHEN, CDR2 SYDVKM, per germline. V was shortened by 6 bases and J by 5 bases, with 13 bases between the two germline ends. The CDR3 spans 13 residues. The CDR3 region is CASSSGKSYGYTF. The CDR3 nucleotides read TGTGCCAGCAGCTCCGGGAAAAGTTATGGCTACACCTTC.

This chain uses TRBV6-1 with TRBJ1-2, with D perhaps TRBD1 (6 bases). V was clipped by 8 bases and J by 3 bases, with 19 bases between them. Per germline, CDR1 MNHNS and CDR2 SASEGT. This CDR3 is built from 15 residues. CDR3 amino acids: CASGPPGGQYYGYTF. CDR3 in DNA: TGTGCCAGCGGACCCCCAGGAGGACAGTACTATGGCTACACCTTC.

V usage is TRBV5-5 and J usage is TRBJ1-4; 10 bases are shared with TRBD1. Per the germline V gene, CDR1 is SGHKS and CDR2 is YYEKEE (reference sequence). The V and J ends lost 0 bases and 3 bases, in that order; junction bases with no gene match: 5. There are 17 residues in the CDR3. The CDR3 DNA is TGTGCCAGCAGCTTGGCGGACAGGGGGTTCCCTAATGAAAAACTGTTTTTT. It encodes CASSLADRGFPNEKLFF.

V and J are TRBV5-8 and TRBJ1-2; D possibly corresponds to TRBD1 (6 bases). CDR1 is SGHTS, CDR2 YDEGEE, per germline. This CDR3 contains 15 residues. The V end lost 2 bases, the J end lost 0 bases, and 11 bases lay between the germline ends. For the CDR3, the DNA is TGTGCCAGCAGCTTTTGGACAGAGACTAACTATGGCTACACCTTC. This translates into CASSFWTETNYGYTF.

CDR3 protein: CASSLGGGAGNEQFF. In nucleotides, the CDR3 is TGTGCCAGCAGCTTAGGCGGGGGGGCCGGGAATGAGCAGTTCTTC. This sequence joins TRBV13 and TRBJ2-1, with 8 bases identical to TRBD2. Germline CDR1 reads PRHDT; CDR2 reads FYEKMQ (reference sequence). V was pared by 0 bases and J by 7 bases, with 5 bases of the junction left unmatched. The CDR3 has 15 residues.

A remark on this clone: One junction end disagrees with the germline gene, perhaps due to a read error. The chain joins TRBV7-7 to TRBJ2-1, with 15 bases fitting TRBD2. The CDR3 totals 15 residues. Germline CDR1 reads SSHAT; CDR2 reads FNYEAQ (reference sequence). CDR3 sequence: CASSLGLAGGNEQFF. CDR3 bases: TGTGCTAGCAGCTTAGGACTAGCGGGGGGGAATGAGCAGTTCTTC.

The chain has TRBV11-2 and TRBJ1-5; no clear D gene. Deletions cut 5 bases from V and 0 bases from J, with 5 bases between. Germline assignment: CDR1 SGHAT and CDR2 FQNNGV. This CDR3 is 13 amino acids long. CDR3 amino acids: CASSLNSNQPQHF. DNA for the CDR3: TGTGCCAGCAGCCTAAATAGCAATCAGCCCCAGCATTTT.

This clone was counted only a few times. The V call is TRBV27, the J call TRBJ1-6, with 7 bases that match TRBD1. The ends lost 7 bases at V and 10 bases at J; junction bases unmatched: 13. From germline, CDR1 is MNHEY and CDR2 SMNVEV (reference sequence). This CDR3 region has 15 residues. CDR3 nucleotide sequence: TGTGCCAGCACCCTATCGACAGGGTTTGGCTCACCCCTCCACTTT. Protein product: CASTLSTGFGSPLHF.

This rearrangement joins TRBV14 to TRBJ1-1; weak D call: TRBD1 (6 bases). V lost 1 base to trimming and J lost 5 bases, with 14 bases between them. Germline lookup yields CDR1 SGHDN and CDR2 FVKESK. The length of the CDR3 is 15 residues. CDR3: CASSQAYREGTEAFF. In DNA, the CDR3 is TGTGCCAGCAGCCAAGCGTACAGGGAAGGGACTGAAGCTTTCTTT.

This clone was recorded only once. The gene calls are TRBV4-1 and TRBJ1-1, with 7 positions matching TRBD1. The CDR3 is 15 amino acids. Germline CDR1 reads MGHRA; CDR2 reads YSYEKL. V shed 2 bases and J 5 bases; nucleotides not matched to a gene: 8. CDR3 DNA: TGCGCCAGCAGCCAAAGCCCTACAGGGGTGACTGAAGCTTTCTTT. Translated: CASSQSPTGVTEAFF.

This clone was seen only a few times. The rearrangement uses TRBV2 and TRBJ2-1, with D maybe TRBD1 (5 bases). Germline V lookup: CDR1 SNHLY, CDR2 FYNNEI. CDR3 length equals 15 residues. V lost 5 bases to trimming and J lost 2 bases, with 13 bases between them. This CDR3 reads CASSPPVQAYNEQFF. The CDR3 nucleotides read TGTGCCAGCAGTCCCCCGGTACAGGCCTACAATGAGCAGTTCTTC. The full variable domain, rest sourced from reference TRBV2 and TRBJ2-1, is EPEVTQTPSHQVTQMGQEVILRCVPISNHLYFYWYRQILGQKVEFLVSFYNNEISEKSEIFDDQFSVERPDGSNFTLKIRSTKLEDSAMYFCASSPPVQAYNEQFFGPGTRLTVL.

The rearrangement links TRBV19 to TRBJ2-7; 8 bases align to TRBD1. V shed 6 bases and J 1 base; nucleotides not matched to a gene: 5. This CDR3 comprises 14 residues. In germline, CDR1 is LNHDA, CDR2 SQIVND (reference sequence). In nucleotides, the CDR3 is TGTGCCAGTAGAGGACAGGGAGCTTCCTACGAGCAGTACTTC. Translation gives CASRGQGASYEQYF.

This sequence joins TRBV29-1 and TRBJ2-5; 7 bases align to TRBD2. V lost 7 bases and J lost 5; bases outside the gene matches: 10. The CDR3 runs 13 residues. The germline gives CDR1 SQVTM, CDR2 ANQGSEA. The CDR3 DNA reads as TGCAGCGAGGGGAGCGGGGCCGGGGAGACCCAGTACTTC. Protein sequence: CSEGSGAGETQYF.

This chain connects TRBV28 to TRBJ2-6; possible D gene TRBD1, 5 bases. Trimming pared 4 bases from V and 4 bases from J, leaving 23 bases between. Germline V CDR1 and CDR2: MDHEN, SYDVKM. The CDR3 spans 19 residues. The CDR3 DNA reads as TGTGCCAGCAGTTCGTCAGGGATAATGGGATTGTCCGGGGCCAACGTCCTGACTTTC. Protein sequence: CASSSSGIMGLSGANVLTF.

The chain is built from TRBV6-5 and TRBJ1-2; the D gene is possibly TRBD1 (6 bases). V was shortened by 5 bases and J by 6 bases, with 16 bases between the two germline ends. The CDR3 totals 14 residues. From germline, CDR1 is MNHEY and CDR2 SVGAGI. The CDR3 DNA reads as TGTGCCAGCAGTAATACAGGGATTTCGAATGGCTACACCTTC. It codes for CASSNTGISNGYTF.

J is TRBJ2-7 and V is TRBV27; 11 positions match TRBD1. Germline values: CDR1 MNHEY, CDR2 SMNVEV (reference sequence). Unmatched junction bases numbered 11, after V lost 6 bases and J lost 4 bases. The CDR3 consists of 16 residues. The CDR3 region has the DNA TGTGCCAGCAGACTTTCTTCCGGGACAGGGGGGTACGAGCAGTACTTC. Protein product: CASRLSSGTGGYEQYF.

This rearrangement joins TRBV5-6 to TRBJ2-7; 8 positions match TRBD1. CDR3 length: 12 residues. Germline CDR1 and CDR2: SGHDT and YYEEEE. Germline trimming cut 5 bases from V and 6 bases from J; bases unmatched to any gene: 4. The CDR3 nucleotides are TGTGCCAGCAGAGACAGGGGTACCGAGCAGTACTTC. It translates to CASRDRGTEQYF.

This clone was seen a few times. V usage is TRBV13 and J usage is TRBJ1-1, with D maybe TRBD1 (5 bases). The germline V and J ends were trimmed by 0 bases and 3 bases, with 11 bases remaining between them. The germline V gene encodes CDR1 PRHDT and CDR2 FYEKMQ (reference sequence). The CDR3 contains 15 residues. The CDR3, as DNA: TGTGCCAGCAGCTTAGGAGGGGAAGGAGACACTGAAGCTTTCTTT. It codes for CASSLGGEGDTEAFF.

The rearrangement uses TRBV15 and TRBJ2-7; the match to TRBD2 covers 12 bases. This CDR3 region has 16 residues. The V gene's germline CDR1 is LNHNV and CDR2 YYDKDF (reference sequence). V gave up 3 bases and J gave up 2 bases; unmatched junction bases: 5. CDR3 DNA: TGTGCCACCAGCAGGGGAACTAGCGGGGGGCCCTACGAGCAGTACTTC. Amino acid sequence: CATSRGTSGGPYEQYF.